Each of the 5 T cell receptor beta chains below was sequenced from the same sample in a study of identical twins. Via MiXCR, TCRdb re-called the 5' RACE reads, giving one row per CDR3 protein. The sample carries around 1.7 million distinct CDR3 sequences, about 32% recorded once. Sequencing was carried out using cord blood. These receptors were taken from a newborn girl in good health.

The chain combines TRBV28 with TRBJ1-4, with D possibly being TRBD1 (5 bases). V dropped 5 bases and J dropped 7 bases, with 20 bases sitting between them. CDR3 length: 16 amino acids. Germline values: CDR1 MDHEN, CDR2 SYDVKM. CDR3 protein: CASSPLYWLGPEKLFF. As DNA, the CDR3 is TGTGCCAGCAGTCCCCTCTATTGGTTGGGACCTGAAAAACTGTTTTTT.

This rearrangement joins TRBV2 to TRBJ2-3; 8 bases match TRBD1. CDR1 is SNHLY and CDR2 is FYNNEI in the germline V gene. The V and J ends lost 8 bases and 0 bases, in that order; junction bases with no gene match: 7. This CDR3 comprises 15 residues. DNA of the CDR3: TGTGCCAGCTTTCGTCAGGGGGCTAGCACAGATACGCAGTATTTT. It codes for CASFRQGASTDTQYF.

This clonotype was counted a single time. This chain links TRBV14 with TRBJ2-5; possibly TRBD2 for D (7 bases). The DNA end favors TRBJ2-1, so the J call may be wrong. The CDR3 extends over 16 amino acids. Germline-derived CDR1 and CDR2 are SGHDN and FVKESK. CDR3 residues: CASSHRGALHQETQFF. The DNA of the CDR3 is TGTGCCAGCAGCCATCGGGGGGCACTTCATCAAGAGACCCAGTTCTTC.

The chain carries TRBV6-1 and TRBJ2-7, with TRBD2 identical over 9 bases. Germline lookup yields CDR1 MNHNS and CDR2 SASEGT. The CDR3 consists of 16 residues. The ends lost 0 bases at V and 7 bases at J; junction bases unmatched: 10. Here the CDR3 reads CASSEALAGPYNEQYF. The CDR3 nucleotides are TGTGCCAGCAGTGAAGCCCTAGCGGGACCGTACAATGAGCAGTACTTC.

V gene TRBV25-1 combines with J gene TRBJ2-2, with D perhaps matching TRBD1 (5 bases). CDR3 length equals 14 residues. V lost 8 bases and J 2 bases, leaving 12 bases between the germline ends. Germline V gene data show CDR1 as MGHDK and CDR2 as SYGVNS. The chain's CDR3 is CASCVTGNTGELFF. The CDR3 nucleotides are TGTGCCAGCTGTGTTACAGGAAACACCGGGGAGCTGTTTTTT.